The 21 T cell receptor beta chains in this list originate from one sample, sequenced in a study of neurological immune-mediated disorders. TCRdb itself ran the 5' RACE reads through MiXCR, one entry per CDR3 protein. The sample holds around 26,000 distinct CDR3 sequences; 2.5% to 4% are singletons and the top ten take 6% to 7.5%. The sample comprised PBMCs. The receptors originated from a woman in her 30s with multiple sclerosis.

This clonotype was seen a few times. A clone one base away is much larger, so this may be a read error. The chain joins TRBV6-6 to TRBJ1-5; D gene ambiguous. Germline CDR1 and CDR2: MNHNY and SVGAGI (reference sequence). This CDR3 has 13 amino acids. Trimming cost V 6 bases and J 9 bases, with 15 bases left between them. CDR3 protein: CASRMESQRPQHF. CDR3 DNA: TGTGCCAGCAGAATGGAAAGCCAGAGGCCCCAGCATTTT.

This clonotype was counted only a few times. This chain connects TRBV2 to TRBJ2-1, with D unclear. Per germline, CDR1 SNHLY and CDR2 FYNNEI. CDR3 length: 14 amino acids. Trimming took 8 bases from V and 1 from J, leaving 12 bases between them. CDR3 in DNA: TGTGCCAGCCGGTCAGGCGGATCCTACAATGAGCAGTTCTTC. Its protein product is CASRSGGSYNEQFF.

This clonotype is medium-sized (0.01 to 0.1%) within its sample. The chain employs TRBV20-1 and TRBJ1-2; TRBD1 might be the D (6 bases). The length of the CDR3 is 13 residues. Per germline, CDR1 DFQATT and CDR2 SNEGSKA (reference sequence). The ends were cut back, 4 bases at V and 6 bases at J, with 15 bases in the middle. The CDR3, as DNA: TGCAGTGCTAAACGTCCAGGGGAAAATGGCTACACCTTC. Protein product: CSAKRPGENGYTF.

This clonotype occurred many times. J is TRBJ1-6 and V is TRBV7-2; D may be TRBD1 (6 bases). Germline V gives CDR1 SGHTA, CDR2 FQGNSA. The CDR3 sequence is 14 residues long. V lost 5 bases and J lost 10, with 15 bases in between. CDR3 in amino acids: CASSGRTGLSPLHF. DNA of the CDR3: TGTGCCAGCAGCGGACGTACAGGGTTGTCACCCCTCCACTTT.

This clonotype was seen at least ten times. This rearrangement joins TRBV12-3 or TRBV12-4 to TRBJ1-1; perhaps TRBD1 as D (6 bases). Trimming left V 5 bases short and J 0 bases short, with 22 bases between. The CDR3 loop spans 18 amino acids. CDR3 protein: CASSGSLTGWNMNTEAFF. The CDR3, as DNA: TGTGCCAGCAGTGGGTCCCTTACAGGGTGGAACATGAACACTGAAGCTTTCTTT.

This clonotype was counted at least ten times. The rearrangement uses TRBV6-6 and TRBJ1-2; a weak D match, TRBD1 (5 bases). Germline assignment: CDR1 MNHNY and CDR2 SVGAGI (reference sequence). The CDR3 contains 12 residues. Trimming removed 4 bases at V and 5 bases at J, with 8 bases between. In nucleotides, the CDR3 is TGTGCCAGCAGTTGGGACGGGTATGGCTACACCTTC. Translation gives CASSWDGYGYTF.

The chain is built from TRBV10-3 and TRBJ2-1; 8 bases agree with TRBD2. J gave up 7 bases and V 0 bases, and 8 bases lay outside the gene matches. The CDR3 runs to 16 residues. Germline V gene sequence: CDR1 ENHRY, CDR2 SYGVKD. The CDR3 coding sequence is TGTGCCATCAGTGAGTCGAGACTAGCGAACTCTAATGAGCAGTTCTTC. Translation gives CAISESRLANSNEQFF.

This clonotype has at least ten counts. The chain couples TRBV25-1 to TRBJ1-5, with TRBD1 matching over 7 bases. Germline lookup yields CDR1 MGHDK and CDR2 SYGVNS. The CDR3 runs to 13 residues. V lost 6 bases, J lost 2 bases, and 1 base stayed unmatched. DNA of the CDR3: TGTGCCAGCAGAGGACAGGGCAATCAGCCCCAGCATTTT. This gives the protein CASRGQGNQPQHF.

This clonotype came up many times. The gene calls are TRBV7-2 and TRBJ2-1; TRBD2 agrees at 11 bases. The CDR3 has 15 residues. Trimming took 2 bases from V and 10 from J; bases not matched to a gene: 7. Germline CDR1 and CDR2: SGHTA and FQGNSA. The CDR3 here is CASSLSSGRAGEQFF. CDR3 coding DNA: TGTGCCAGCAGCTTAAGTAGCGGGAGGGCGGGGGAGCAGTTCTTC.

This clonotype showed up just a few times. At one end the junction does not follow the germline gene, possibly because of a read error. This rearrangement joins TRBV5-1 to TRBJ1-5; D is ambiguous. There are 13 residues in the CDR3. Germline lookup yields CDR1 SGHRS and CDR2 YFSETQ. The CDR3 reads CASSLGSNQPQNF. The CDR3 DNA reads as TGCGCCAGCAGCTTGGGAAGCAATCAGCCCCAGAATTTT.

This clonotype was detected ten times or more. One end of the junction is discordant with germline, which a read error may explain. V is TRBV5-1 and J is TRBJ1-6; D not resolved. There are 13 residues in the CDR3. Per germline, CDR1 SGHRS and CDR2 YFSETQ. CDR3 sequence: CASSLKSNSPLNF. The CDR3 nucleotides read TGCGCCAGCAGCCTGAAGAGTAATTCACCCCTCAACTTT.

Ten or more counts support this clonotype. The chain uses TRBV20-1 and TRBJ2-5, with 9 bases aligning to TRBD2. This CDR3 region has 13 residues. Germline V gives CDR1 DFQATT, CDR2 SNEGSKA (reference sequence). V gave up 5 bases and J gave up 4 bases; unmatched junction bases: 5. CDR3 region: CSAPGAGGETQYF. The CDR3, as DNA: TGCAGTGCTCCAGGAGCGGGAGGAGAGACCCAGTACTTC.

CDR3 in amino acids: CASSIYRVGDTEAFF. CDR3 sequence (DNA): TGCGCCAGCAGCATCTACAGGGTTGGGGACACTGAAGCTTTCTTT. V and J are TRBV5-1 and TRBJ1-1, with TRBD1 as a possible D gene (6 bases). The germline V gene has CDR1 SGHRS and CDR2 YFSETQ. The CDR3 sequence is 15 residues long. V was pared by 4 bases and J by 3 bases, with 16 bases between.

This clonotype was recorded many times. This chain connects TRBV20-1 to TRBJ2-3; D gene unclear. Looked up from germline, CDR1 is DFQATT and CDR2 is SNEGSKA (reference sequence). The V end was cut by 3 bases, the J end by 0 bases, with 13 bases between. This CDR3 spans 15 amino acids. The CDR3 DNA follows: TGCAGTGCTAGTAAGCTTGCGTATAGCACAGATACGCAGTATTTT. It translates to CSASKLAYSTDTQYF.

This clonotype was recorded at least ten times. The chain combines TRBV5-5 with TRBJ1-1; TRBD1 matches at 7 bases. Germline trimming cut 2 bases from V and 4 bases from J; bases unmatched to any gene: 2. The germline CDR1 and CDR2 sequences are SGHKS and YYEKEE (reference sequence). The CDR3 sequence is 13 residues long. CDR3 bases: TGTGCCAGCAGCTTTTCAGGGGGCACTGAAGCTTTCTTT. Translated: CASSFSGGTEAFF.

This clonotype was recorded many times. The junction and the germline gene differ at one end; a read error may be behind it. The chain employs TRBV5-1 and TRBJ1-5; D is ambiguous. The CDR3 covers 13 residues. Germline lookup yields CDR1 SGHRS and CDR2 YFSETQ. The CDR3: CASSLDTNQPQNF. CDR3 in DNA: TGCGCCAGCAGCTTGGACACAAATCAGCCCCAGAATTTT.

This clonotype was observed many times. The chain has TRBV20-1 and TRBJ2-1, with 9 nucleotides matching TRBD1. There are 14 residues in the CDR3. J lost 9 bases, V lost 3 bases, and 9 bases had no gene match. Germline lookup yields CDR1 DFQATT and CDR2 SNEGSKA (reference sequence). The CDR3 DNA reads TGCAGTGCTAGTATAAGCACAGGGGGCCCTGAGCAGTTCTTC. Encoded protein: CSASISTGGPEQFF.

This clonotype was counted at least ten times. The chain links TRBV6-2 or TRBV6-3 to TRBJ2-1; D is undetermined. Germline CDR1 MNHEY, CDR2 SVGEGT. V lost 6 bases and J lost 1, with 19 bases in between. The CDR3 sequence is 17 residues long. The CDR3 spells CASRRSLAERSYNEQFF. The CDR3 DNA reads TGTGCCAGCAGGCGGTCTCTGGCAGAACGGTCCTACAATGAGCAGTTCTTC.

In its sample, this clonotype was seen many times. The chain joins TRBV6-2 or TRBV6-3 to TRBJ2-7, with 7 bases that match TRBD2. The V gene end was trimmed by 2 bases and the J gene end by 7 bases; junction bases not matched to a gene: 14. CDR1 and CDR2 from the germline V gene are MNHEY and SVGEGT. The CDR3 has 16 residues. The CDR3 DNA sequence: TGTGCCAGCAGTTACGGTAGTAGCGGGTACCTCCGGGAGCAGTACTTC. Amino acids: CASSYGSSGYLREQYF.

In this sample, this clonotype turned up a few times. A junction boundary mismatches the germline segment, possibly from a read error. This CDR3 reads CASSQVQGYQPQNF. The CDR3 DNA reads as TGTGCCAGCAGCCAAGTGCAGGGTTATCAGCCCCAGAATTTT. J is TRBJ1-5 and V is TRBV4-2; D is possibly TRBD1 (5 bases). The length of the CDR3 is 14 residues. CDR1 is LGHNA and CDR2 is YNFKEQ in the germline V gene.

This clonotype was counted ten times or more. V and J are TRBV4-3 and TRBJ1-5; D gene ambiguous. The CDR3 has 13 residues. V lost 0 bases, J lost 5 bases, and 5 bases lay in between. Germline CDR1 and CDR2: LGHNA and YSLEER. The CDR3 bases are TGCGCCAGCAGCCAAGAGACGGATCAGCCCCAGCATTTT. This encodes CASSQETDQPQHF.